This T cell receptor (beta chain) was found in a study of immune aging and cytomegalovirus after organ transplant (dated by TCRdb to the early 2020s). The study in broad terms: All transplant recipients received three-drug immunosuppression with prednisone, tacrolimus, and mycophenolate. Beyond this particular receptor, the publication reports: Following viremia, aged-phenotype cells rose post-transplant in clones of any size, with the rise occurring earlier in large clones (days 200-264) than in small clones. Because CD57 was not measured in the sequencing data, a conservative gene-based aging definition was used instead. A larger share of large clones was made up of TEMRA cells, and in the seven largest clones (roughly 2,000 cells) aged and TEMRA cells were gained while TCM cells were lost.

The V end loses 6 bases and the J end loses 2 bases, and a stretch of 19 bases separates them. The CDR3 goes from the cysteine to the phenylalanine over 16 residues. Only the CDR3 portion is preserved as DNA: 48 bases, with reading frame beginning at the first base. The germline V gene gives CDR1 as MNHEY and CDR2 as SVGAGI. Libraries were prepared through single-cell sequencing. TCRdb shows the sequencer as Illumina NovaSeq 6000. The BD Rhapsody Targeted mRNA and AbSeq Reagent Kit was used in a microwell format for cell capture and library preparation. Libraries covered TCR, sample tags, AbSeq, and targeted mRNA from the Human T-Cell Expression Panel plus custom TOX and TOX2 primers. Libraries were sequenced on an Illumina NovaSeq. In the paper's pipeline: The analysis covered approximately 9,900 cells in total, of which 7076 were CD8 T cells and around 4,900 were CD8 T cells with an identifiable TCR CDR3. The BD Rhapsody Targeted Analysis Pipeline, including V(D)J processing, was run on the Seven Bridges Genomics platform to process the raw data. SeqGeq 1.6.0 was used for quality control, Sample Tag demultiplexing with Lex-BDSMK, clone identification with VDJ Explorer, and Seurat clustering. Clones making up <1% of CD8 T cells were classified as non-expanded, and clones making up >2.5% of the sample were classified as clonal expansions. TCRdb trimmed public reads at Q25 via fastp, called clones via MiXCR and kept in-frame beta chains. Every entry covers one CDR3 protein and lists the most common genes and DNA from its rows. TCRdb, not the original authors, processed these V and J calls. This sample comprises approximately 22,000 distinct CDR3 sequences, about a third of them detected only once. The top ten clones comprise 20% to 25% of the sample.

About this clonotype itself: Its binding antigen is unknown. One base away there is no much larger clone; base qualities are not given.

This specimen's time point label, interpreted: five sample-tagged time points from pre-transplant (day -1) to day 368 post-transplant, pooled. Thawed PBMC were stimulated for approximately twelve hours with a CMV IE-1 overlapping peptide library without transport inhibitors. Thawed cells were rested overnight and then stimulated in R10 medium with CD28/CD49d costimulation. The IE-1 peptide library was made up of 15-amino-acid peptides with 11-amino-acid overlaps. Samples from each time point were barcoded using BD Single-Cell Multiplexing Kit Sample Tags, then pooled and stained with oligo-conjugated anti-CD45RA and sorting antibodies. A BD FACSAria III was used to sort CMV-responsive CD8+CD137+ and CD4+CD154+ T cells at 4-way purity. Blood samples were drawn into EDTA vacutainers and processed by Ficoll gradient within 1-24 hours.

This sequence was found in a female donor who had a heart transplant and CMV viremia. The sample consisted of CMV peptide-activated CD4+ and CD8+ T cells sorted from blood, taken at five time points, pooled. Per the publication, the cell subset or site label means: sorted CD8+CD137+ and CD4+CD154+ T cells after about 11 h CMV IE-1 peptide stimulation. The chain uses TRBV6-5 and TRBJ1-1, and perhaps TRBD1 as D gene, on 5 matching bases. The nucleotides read TGTGCCAGCAGCCGTAGCGCCGGGACCGCTAACACTGAAGCTTTCTTT. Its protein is CASSRSAGTANTEAFF.